Listed below are T cell receptor beta chains from one sample, sequenced in a study of blood T cell repertoires in COVID-19. TCRdb's copy holds only in-frame clones and misses some; the assay was immunoSEQ multiplex PCR. Of 30,000 to 35,000 clones in the sample, roughly 89% were seen once. Input material: peripheral blood. Every receptor here comes from a man older than 75 with acute or convalescent COVID-19. The CDR3 runs from the conserved cysteine through the conserved F or W. D genes are given only for firm matches. Clone size is not always given. Where it is, it says once, few, many or a class for expanded clones.

CDR3nt: TGTGCCAGCAGTGTGGGCAACAACAATGAGCAGTTCTTC; CDR3aa: CASSVGNNNEQFF; v_gene: TRBV2; j_gene: TRBJ2-1; len: 13; d_gene: -; abundance: -
CDR3nt: TGTGCCCCCGCGATGGGGGAGCTGTTTTTT; CDR3aa: CAPAMGELFF; v_gene: TRBV28; j_gene: TRBJ2-2; len: 10; d_gene: -; abundance: -
CDR3nt: TGCGCCAGCAGCTTTCAGGGGACGAACACTGAAGCTTTCTTT; CDR3aa: CASSFQGTNTEAFF; v_gene: TRBV5-1; j_gene: TRBJ1-1; len: 14; d_gene: -; abundance: -
CDR3nt: TGCGCCAGCCGCGTGCGGGTCTCTAGCGGGAGGTCATGGAATGAGCAGTTCTTC; CDR3aa: CASRVRVSSGRSWNEQFF; v_gene: TRBV4-1; j_gene: TRBJ2-1; len: 18; d_gene: TRBD2; abundance: -
CDR3nt: TGTGCCAGCAGCTTAGCCAGGCTAAGGCGCCTTTTCGACAATGAGCAGTTCTTC; CDR3aa: CASSLARLRRLFDNEQFF; v_gene: TRBV7-9; j_gene: TRBJ2-1; len: 18; d_gene: -; abundance: -
CDR3nt: TGTGCTAGTGGTTTGCACGGTGTAGGAAACACCATATATTTT; CDR3aa: CASGLHGVGNTIYF; v_gene: TRBV12-5; j_gene: TRBJ1-3; len: 14; d_gene: -; abundance: few
CDR3nt: TGTGCCAGCAGCCCTACGACAGGGGGTGCCTACGAGCAGTACTTC; CDR3aa: CASSPTTGGAYEQYF; v_gene: TRBV14; j_gene: TRBJ2-7; len: 15; d_gene: TRBD1; abundance: -
CDR3nt: TGTGCCATCAGGGACTCGACTGAGCAGTACTTC; CDR3aa: CAIRDSTEQYF; v_gene: TRBV10-3; j_gene: TRBJ2-7; len: 11; d_gene: -; abundance: -
CDR3nt: TGTGCCAGCAGTTTGGGGCAGGGTGTTGGCTACACCTTC; CDR3aa: CASSLGQGVGYTF; v_gene: TRBV12-3/TRBV12-4; j_gene: TRBJ1-2; len: 13; d_gene: -; abundance: -
CDR3nt: TGTGCCAGCAGCGTAGGGGGCCAAGGCAATCAGCCCCAGCATTTT; CDR3aa: CASSVGGQGNQPQHF; v_gene: TRBV9; j_gene: TRBJ1-5; len: 15; d_gene: -; abundance: -
CDR3nt: TGTGCCAGCAGACAAGGGCGGACTAGCGGCAATACAGATACGCAGTATTTT; CDR3aa: CASRQGRTSGNTDTQYF; v_gene: TRBV4-2; j_gene: TRBJ2-3; len: 17; d_gene: TRBD2; abundance: -
CDR3nt: TGTGCCAGCAGTGAAGCCCTAGCGGGAGAAGAGCAGTACTTC; CDR3aa: CASSEALAGEEQYF; v_gene: TRBV2; j_gene: TRBJ2-7; len: 14; d_gene: TRBD2; abundance: -
CDR3nt: TGTGCCAGCAGTTCGCAATTAGGGGGCAATGAGCAGTTCTTC; CDR3aa: CASSSQLGGNEQFF; v_gene: TRBV28; j_gene: TRBJ2-1; len: 14; d_gene: -; abundance: -
CDR3nt: TGTGCCAGCAGCTCAAGGGGATGGTATAGCAATCAGCCCCAGCATTTT; CDR3aa: CASSSRGWYSNQPQHF; v_gene: TRBV28; j_gene: TRBJ1-5; len: 16; d_gene: -; abundance: -
CDR3nt: TGTGCCAGCAGTGAAGACGGGACAGGCTTGTTTGAGCAGTACTTC; CDR3aa: CASSEDGTGLFEQYF; v_gene: TRBV6-1; j_gene: TRBJ2-7; len: 15; d_gene: TRBD1; abundance: -
CDR3nt: TGCAGTGCCTGGGACACTGAAAAACTGTTTTTT; CDR3aa: CSAWDTEKLFF; v_gene: TRBV20-1; j_gene: TRBJ1-4; len: 11; d_gene: -; abundance: -
CDR3nt: TGCGCCAGCAGCTTGGCCGGAGCGTCGTCTAGCACAGATACGCAGTATTTT; CDR3aa: CASSLAGASSSTDTQYF; v_gene: TRBV5-1; j_gene: TRBJ2-3; len: 17; d_gene: -; abundance: -
CDR3nt: TGCGCCAGCAGCAGGTCCGGGACAGGGAACACTGAAGCTTTCTTT; CDR3aa: CASSRSGTGNTEAFF; v_gene: TRBV5-1; j_gene: TRBJ1-1; len: 15; d_gene: TRBD1; abundance: once
CDR3nt: TGTGCCAGCAGCCAGAGACAGGGGGCAACTAATGAAAAACTGTTTTTT; CDR3aa: CASSQRQGATNEKLFF; v_gene: TRBV14; j_gene: TRBJ1-4; len: 16; d_gene: TRBD1; abundance: medium-sized
CDR3nt: TGCGCCAGCAGCCGATATCCGGGGATGACTAGCGGCGCCTACGAGCAGTACTTC; CDR3aa: CASSRYPGMTSGAYEQYF; v_gene: TRBV4-1; j_gene: TRBJ2-7; len: 18; d_gene: TRBD2; abundance: -
CDR3nt: TGTGCCAGCAGCTCCCCAGACAGTCTCGAGCAGTACTTC; CDR3aa: CASSSPDSLEQYF; v_gene: TRBV7-8; j_gene: TRBJ2-7; len: 13; d_gene: -; abundance: few
CDR3nt: TGTGCCAGCAGGAGGACAGTCTCCTACAATGAGCAGTTCTTC; CDR3aa: CASRRTVSYNEQFF; v_gene: TRBV6-5; j_gene: TRBJ2-1; len: 14; d_gene: -; abundance: -
CDR3nt: TGTGCCAGCAGCCAAAGACAGGGAGGAACTTACAATGAGCAGTTCTTC; CDR3aa: CASSQRQGGTYNEQFF; v_gene: TRBV14; j_gene: TRBJ2-1; len: 16; d_gene: -; abundance: -
CDR3nt: TGTGCCAGCAGCCAGCTTACAGGGGGGCGAGGCTACACCTTC; CDR3aa: CASSQLTGGRGYTF; v_gene: TRBV3-1/TRBV3-2; j_gene: TRBJ1-2; len: 14; d_gene: TRBD1; abundance: -
CDR3nt: TGTGCCAGCAGTTTAGGGGGCCTGCACACTGAAGCTTTCTTT; CDR3aa: CASSLGGLHTEAFF; v_gene: TRBV28; j_gene: TRBJ1-1; len: 14; d_gene: -; abundance: -
CDR3nt: TGTGCCAGCAGCCCGACAGGGTACGAGCAGTACTTC; CDR3aa: CASSPTGYEQYF; v_gene: TRBV7-9; j_gene: TRBJ2-7; len: 12; d_gene: TRBD1; abundance: few
CDR3nt: TGTGCCAGCAGCCCAGGGGGCAGTAACTCCTACGAGCAGTACTTC; CDR3aa: CASSPGGSNSYEQYF; v_gene: TRBV6-5; j_gene: TRBJ2-7; len: 15; d_gene: TRBD1; abundance: few
CDR3nt: TGTGCCAGCAGGGCCGGGTCATCTCTACGGGAGCAGTACTTC; CDR3aa: CASRAGSSLREQYF; v_gene: TRBV2; j_gene: TRBJ2-7; len: 14; d_gene: -; abundance: -
CDR3nt: TGCGCCAGCAGATTGACTAGCGGCCATGCCGGGGAGCTGTTTTTT; CDR3aa: CASRLTSGHAGELFF; v_gene: TRBV5-1; j_gene: TRBJ2-2; len: 15; d_gene: TRBD2; abundance: -
CDR3nt: TGTGCCAGCAGCTATGGGACAGTCCAGGAGCAGTACTTC; CDR3aa: CASSYGTVQEQYF; v_gene: TRBV7-2; j_gene: TRBJ2-7; len: 13; d_gene: TRBD1; abundance: -
CDR3nt: TGTGCCAGCAGTGAACGTCGGCGGGTCACAGATACGCAGTATTTT; CDR3aa: CASSERRRVTDTQYF; v_gene: TRBV2; j_gene: TRBJ2-3; len: 15; d_gene: -; abundance: -
CDR3nt: TGTGCCAGCAGCTTAGACCAGGACAGGGGGATCGGGGAGCTGTTTTTT; CDR3aa: CASSLDQDRGIGELFF; v_gene: TRBV7-9; j_gene: TRBJ2-2; len: 16; d_gene: TRBD1; abundance: -
CDR3nt: TGTGCCAGCAGCGTAGGAGGGGACAGGGTCTACGAGCAGTACTTC; CDR3aa: CASSVGGDRVYEQYF; v_gene: TRBV9; j_gene: TRBJ2-7; len: 15; d_gene: TRBD1; abundance: -
CDR3nt: TGTGCCAGCAGCTACGGCCGCGGTCAGCCCCAGCATTTT; CDR3aa: CASSYGRGQPQHF; v_gene: TRBV11-2; j_gene: TRBJ1-5; len: 13; d_gene: -; abundance: -
CDR3nt: TGTGCCAGTTGGGACGGGGGCTCCTACGAGCAGTACTTC; CDR3aa: CASWDGGSYEQYF; v_gene: TRBV6-5; j_gene: TRBJ2-7; len: 13; d_gene: -; abundance: -
CDR3nt: TGTGCCAGCAGCCGAGCCCCCAGCACCCAGGGGGAGCAGTACTTC; CDR3aa: CASSRAPSTQGEQYF; v_gene: TRBV3-1/TRBV3-2; j_gene: TRBJ2-7; len: 15; d_gene: -; abundance: -
CDR3nt: TGTGCCAGCAGCCAAGACGGACACAGCTCCTATAATTCACCCCTCCACTTT; CDR3aa: CASSQDGHSSYNSPLHF; v_gene: TRBV3-1/TRBV3-2; j_gene: TRBJ1-6; len: 17; d_gene: -; abundance: -
CDR3nt: TGTGCCAGCAGCTACCGACAGGGAACCAACGAGCAGTACTTC; CDR3aa: CASSYRQGTNEQYF; v_gene: TRBV3-1/TRBV3-2; j_gene: TRBJ2-7; len: 14; d_gene: TRBD1; abundance: -
CDR3nt: TGCGCCAGCAGCGACACGAACACTGAAGCTTTCTTT; CDR3aa: CASSDTNTEAFF; v_gene: TRBV10-1; j_gene: TRBJ1-1; len: 12; d_gene: -; abundance: -
CDR3nt: TGCGCCAGCAGCTTAGAGGGAGGGCAGGCAGATACGCAGTATTTT; CDR3aa: CASSLEGGQADTQYF; v_gene: TRBV5-1; j_gene: TRBJ2-3; len: 15; d_gene: TRBD2; abundance: -
CDR3nt: TGTGCCAGCAGCCAGACTAGCGGTTACGAGCAGTACTTC; CDR3aa: CASSQTSGYEQYF; v_gene: TRBV7-9; j_gene: TRBJ2-7; len: 13; d_gene: TRBD2; abundance: -
CDR3nt: TGCGCCAGCAGCGCAGATCAGGGGATTGGGAACACTGAAGCTTTCTTT; CDR3aa: CASSADQGIGNTEAFF; v_gene: TRBV5-1; j_gene: TRBJ1-1; len: 16; d_gene: -; abundance: few
CDR3nt: TGTGCCAGTAGTATAGAGGTCAGCTCCTACGAGCAGTACTTC; CDR3aa: CASSIEVSSYEQYF; v_gene: TRBV19; j_gene: TRBJ2-7; len: 14; d_gene: -; abundance: -
CDR3nt: TGTGCCAGCTCACCAAGCAGGGTCGTAGGCACAGATACGCAGTATTTT; CDR3aa: CASSPSRVVGTDTQYF; v_gene: TRBV18; j_gene: TRBJ2-3; len: 16; d_gene: -; abundance: -
CDR3nt: TGTGCCAGCAGCCAAGATAGCGGGGAGGTATTTGAGCAGTACTTC; CDR3aa: CASSQDSGEVFEQYF; v_gene: TRBV4-2; j_gene: TRBJ2-7; len: 15; d_gene: TRBD2; abundance: -
CDR3nt: TGCGCCAGCAGCCCCCGGGACTCCCAAGAGACCCAGTACTTC; CDR3aa: CASSPRDSQETQYF; v_gene: TRBV5-1; j_gene: TRBJ2-5; len: 14; d_gene: -; abundance: -
CDR3nt: TGTGCCAGCAGTTACTCCCGGACAGGGGGAGGCTATGGCTACACCTTC; CDR3aa: CASSYSRTGGGYGYTF; v_gene: TRBV6-5; j_gene: TRBJ1-2; len: 16; d_gene: TRBD1; abundance: few
CDR3nt: TGTGCCTGGAGAAGTAGCGGGAGCCACTACGAGCAGTACTTC; CDR3aa: CAWRSSGSHYEQYF; v_gene: TRBV30; j_gene: TRBJ2-7; len: 14; d_gene: TRBD2; abundance: -
CDR3nt: TGTGCCAGCAGAGACAGGGGGGACTATGGCTACACCTTC; CDR3aa: CASRDRGDYGYTF; v_gene: TRBV12-3/TRBV12-4; j_gene: TRBJ1-2; len: 13; d_gene: TRBD1; abundance: -
CDR3nt: TGTGCCAGCAGCTTGGGTAACGGGGGGGAGTGGAACAATGAGCAGTTCTTC; CDR3aa: CASSLGNGGEWNNEQFF; v_gene: TRBV7-9; j_gene: TRBJ2-1; len: 17; d_gene: TRBD2; abundance: -
CDR3nt: TGCGCCAGCAGCCAAGAGCACAGGGGCCGAACCAGCTCCTATAATTCACCCCTCCACTTT; CDR3aa: CASSQEHRGRTSSYNSPLHF; v_gene: TRBV4-1; j_gene: TRBJ1-6; len: 20; d_gene: TRBD1; abundance: -
CDR3nt: TGTGCCAGCAGTTTTCCCCTAGCGGAGAGCTCCTACGAGCAGTACTTC; CDR3aa: CASSFPLAESSYEQYF; v_gene: TRBV28; j_gene: TRBJ2-7; len: 16; d_gene: TRBD2; abundance: -
CDR3nt: TGTGCCAGCAGCTTAAATCCACAGGGGGTTACCGGGGAGCTGTTTTTT; CDR3aa: CASSLNPQGVTGELFF; v_gene: TRBV7-9; j_gene: TRBJ2-2; len: 16; d_gene: TRBD1; abundance: once
CDR3nt: TGTGCCAGCAGCCGCGGGTTGGGGGACACCTCCTACGAGCAGTACTTC; CDR3aa: CASSRGLGDTSYEQYF; v_gene: TRBV3-1/TRBV3-2; j_gene: TRBJ2-7; len: 16; d_gene: -; abundance: -